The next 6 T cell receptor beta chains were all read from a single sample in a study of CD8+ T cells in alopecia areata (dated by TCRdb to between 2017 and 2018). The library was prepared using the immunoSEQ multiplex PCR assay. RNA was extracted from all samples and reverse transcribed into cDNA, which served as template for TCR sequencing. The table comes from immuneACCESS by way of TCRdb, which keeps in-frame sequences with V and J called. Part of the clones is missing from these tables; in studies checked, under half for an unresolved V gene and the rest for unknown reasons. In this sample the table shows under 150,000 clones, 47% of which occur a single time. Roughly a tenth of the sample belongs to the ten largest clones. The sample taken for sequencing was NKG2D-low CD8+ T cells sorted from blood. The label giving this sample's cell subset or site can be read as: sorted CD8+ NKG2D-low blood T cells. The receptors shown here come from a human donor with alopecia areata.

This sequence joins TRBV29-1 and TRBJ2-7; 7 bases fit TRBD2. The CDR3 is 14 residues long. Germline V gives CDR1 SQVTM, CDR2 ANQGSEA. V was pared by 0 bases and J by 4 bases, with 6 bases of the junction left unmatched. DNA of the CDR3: TGCAGCGTTGAAGAAGGCAGGGAGGGTTACGAGCAGTACTTC. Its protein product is CSVEEGREGYEQYF.

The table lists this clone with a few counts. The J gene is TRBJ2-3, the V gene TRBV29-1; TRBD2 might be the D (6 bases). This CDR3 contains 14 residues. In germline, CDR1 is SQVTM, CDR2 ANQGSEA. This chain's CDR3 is CSAGSGRMKDTQYF. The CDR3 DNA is TGCAGTGCGGGGTCCGGAAGAATGAAAGATACGCAGTATTTT.

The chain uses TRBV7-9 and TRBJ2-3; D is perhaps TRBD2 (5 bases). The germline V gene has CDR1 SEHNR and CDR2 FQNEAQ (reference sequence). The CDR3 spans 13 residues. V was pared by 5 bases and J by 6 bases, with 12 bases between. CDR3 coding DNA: TGTGCCAGCAGCCCTGCGAGGGCGGATACGCAGTATTTT. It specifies CASSPARADTQYF.

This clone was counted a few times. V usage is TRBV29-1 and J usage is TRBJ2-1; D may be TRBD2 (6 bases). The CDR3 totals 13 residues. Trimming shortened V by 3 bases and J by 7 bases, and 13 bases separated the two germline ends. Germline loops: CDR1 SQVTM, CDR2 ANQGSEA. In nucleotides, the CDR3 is TGCAGCGTTGACATGGGACTTGTGAATGAGCAGTTCTTC. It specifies CSVDMGLVNEQFF.

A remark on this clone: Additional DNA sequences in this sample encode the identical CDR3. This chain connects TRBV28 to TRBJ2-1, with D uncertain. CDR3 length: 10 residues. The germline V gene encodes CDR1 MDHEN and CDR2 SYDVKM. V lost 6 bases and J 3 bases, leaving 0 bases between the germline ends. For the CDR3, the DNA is TGTGCCAGCAGCTACAATGAGCAGTTCTTC. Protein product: CASSYNEQFF.

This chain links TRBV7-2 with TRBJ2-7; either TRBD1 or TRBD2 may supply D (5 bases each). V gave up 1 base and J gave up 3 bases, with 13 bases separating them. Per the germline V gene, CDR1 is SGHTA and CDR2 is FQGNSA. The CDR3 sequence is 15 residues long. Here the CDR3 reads CASSLVSGTNYEQYF. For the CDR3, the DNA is TGTGCCAGCAGCTTAGTCTCCGGGACCAACTACGAGCAGTACTTC.